What follows are 4 T cell receptor beta chains derived from one specimen sequenced in a study of blood T cell repertoires in COVID-19. The assay was immunoSEQ multiplex PCR, and TCRdb's table has in-frame clones only and misses some. Here the sample spans about 400,000 clones, roughly 91% being singletons. Source material: PBMCs or T cells enriched from blood (not recorded which). These receptors were taken from a woman in her twenties or thirties who had recovered from COVID-19.

The V and J genes are TRBV18 and TRBJ2-3; 13 positions match TRBD2. The V segment lost 0 bases and the J segment 1 base; nucleotides outside the gene matches: 1. The CDR3 totals 17 residues. Germline-derived CDR1 and CDR2 are KGHSH and LQKENI. The CDR3 nucleotides are TGTGCCAGCTCACCACCGGGGACTAGCGGGGGCACAGATACGCAGTATTTT. Its protein is CASSPPGTSGGTDTQYF.

This chain uses TRBV28 with TRBJ1-6; D may be TRBD1 (5 bases). This CDR3 region has 14 residues. V was shortened by 6 bases and J by 5 bases, with 11 bases between the two germline ends. The germline CDR1 and CDR2 sequences are MDHEN and SYDVKM. The CDR3 coding sequence is TGTGCCAGCAGCAAGGGGCAAGATAATTCACCCCTCCACTTT. Translation: CASSKGQDNSPLHF.

V usage is TRBV11-2 and J usage is TRBJ1-5; a weak D match, TRBD1 (5 bases). The CDR3 is 13 amino acids. Germline CDR1 and CDR2: SGHAT and FQNNGV. CDR3 nucleotides: TGTGCATCCGGGACGGGGGGCAATCAGCCCCAGCATTTT. As protein: CASGTGGNQPQHF.

The chain carries TRBV30 and TRBJ2-7; D is possibly TRBD1 (5 bases). From germline, CDR1 is GTSNPN and CDR2 SVGIG (reference sequence). The CDR3 consists of 12 residues. V was pared by 7 bases and J by 6 bases, with 16 bases between. CDR3 nucleotides: TGTGCCTACGGACATCTAACTGGCGAGCAGTACTTC. Its protein is CAYGHLTGEQYF.